Listed below are T cell receptor beta chains from one sample, sequenced in a study of response to subunit inactivated influenza vaccine. TCRdb redid the calling of the RT-PCR reads with MiXCR, one entry per CDR3 protein. The sample records 800,000 to 1,000,000 distinct CDR3 sequences, 21% being singletons. The input for sequencing was PBMCs from blood, taken around 5 days after vaccination. Receptors were obtained from a man over 45 who received an inactivated influenza vaccine. The CDR3 runs from the conserved cysteine through the conserved F or W. D genes are given only for firm matches. Only part of the rows carry a size: once, few, many, or a class if the clone is expanded.

>-|TRBJ2-3|TRBV27|TRBD1
CASSPWTGTQYF
TGTGCCAGCAGTCCATGGACAGGTACGCAGTATTTT
>-|TRBJ1-5|TRBV20-1|-
CSASSTPAGDQPQHF
TGCAGTGCTAGTTCGACCCCCGCCGGAGATCAGCCCCAGCATTTT
>-|TRBJ2-7|TRBV6-5|TRBD1
CASSYGDRGIEQYF
TGTGCCAGCAGTTACGGGGACAGGGGGATCGAGCAGTACTTC
>-|TRBJ2-7|TRBV6-5|TRBD1
CASSSGTGTEQYF
TGTGCCAGCAGTTCCGGGACAGGGACCGAGCAGTACTTC
>-|TRBJ2-1|TRBV12-3/TRBV12-4|TRBD2
CASRTSRGEGGEQFF
TGTGCCAGCAGGACTTCTAGAGGGGAGGGAGGTGAGCAGTTCTTC
>-|TRBJ2-5|TRBV7-2|-
CASSRERETQYF
TGTGCCAGCAGCCGAGAAAGGGAGACCCAGTACTTC
>few|TRBJ2-3|TRBV20-1|TRBD2
CSASRPGTSGGPLSTDTQYF
TGCAGTGCTAGTCGTCCCGGGACTAGCGGGGGGCCGCTTAGCACAGATACGCAGTATTTT
>few|TRBJ2-5|TRBV5-1|-
CASSSSGTPQLETQYF
TGCGCCAGCAGCTCTTCCGGGACACCCCAATTGGAGACCCAGTACTTC
>few|TRBJ2-5|TRBV7-2|TRBD2
CASSLGVGGGTQYF
TGTGCCAGCAGCTTAGGTGTCGGGGGGGGGACCCAGTACTTC
>many|TRBJ2-2|TRBV2|-
CASRIGRGSNTGELFF
TGTGCCAGCAGAATAGGACGGGGCTCGAACACCGGGGAGCTGTTTTTT
>-|TRBJ2-2|TRBV11-2|TRBD1
CASSFATGGGVELFF
TGTGCCAGCAGCTTCGCGACAGGGGGCGGGGTGGAGCTGTTTTTT
>few|TRBJ2-5|TRBV7-2|TRBD1
CASSLGTGGGQTQYF
TGTGCCAGCAGCCTCGGGACAGGGGGCGGACAGACCCAGTACTTC
>few|TRBJ2-5|TRBV20-1|-
CSARDLMETQYF
TGCAGTGCTAGAGATCTGATGGAGACCCAGTACTTC
>few|TRBJ2-3|TRBV20-1|TRBD2
CSARDDWTSGRGTDTQYF
TGCAGTGCTAGAGATGATTGGACTAGCGGGAGGGGGACAGATACGCAGTATTTT
>few|TRBJ1-2|TRBV5-1|-
CASSLPGYTF
TGCGCCAGCAGCCTTCCGGGCTACACCTTC
>few|TRBJ2-3|TRBV7-2|-
CASSLAGPVKDTQYF
TGTGCCAGCAGCTTAGCGGGACCCGTAAAAGATACGCAGTATTTT
>many|TRBJ2-5|TRBV20-1|-
CSAGQGGHSFETQYF
TGCAGTGCGGGTCAGGGGGGCCATTCGTTTGAGACCCAGTACTTC
>few|TRBJ2-4|TRBV20-1|-
CSALPIITGLMAKNIQYF
TGCAGTGCCCTCCCAATAATTACAGGGTTGATGGCCAAAAACATTCAGTACTTC
>few|TRBJ2-7|TRBV12-3/TRBV12-4|TRBD1
CASSLGGDRAYEQYF
TGTGCCAGCAGTCTAGGCGGGGACAGGGCGTACGAGCAGTACTTC
>few|TRBJ1-1|TRBV5-1|-
CASSTGNMNTEAFF
TGCGCCAGCAGTACAGGTAACATGAACACTGAAGCTTTCTTT
>few|TRBJ2-7|TRBV12-3/TRBV12-4|-
CASSSTASYEQYF
TGTGCCAGCAGTTCGACAGCTTCCTACGAGCAGTACTTC
>-|TRBJ2-3|TRBV18|TRBD2
CASSPPMGLAGLTQYF
TGTGCCAGCTCACCCCCGATGGGACTAGCGGGCCTCACGCAGTATTTT
>few|TRBJ1-2|TRBV20-1|-
CSAGTSDGYTF
TGCAGTGCCGGGACGAGCGATGGCTACACCTTC
>-|TRBJ2-7|TRBV7-2|-
CASSSMGGKQYF
TGTGCCAGCAGCTCCATGGGGGGCAAGCAGTACTTC
>-|TRBJ2-3|TRBV12-3/TRBV12-4|-
CASSSLGLGTDTQYF
TGTGCCAGCAGTTCGTTGGGCCTTGGAACAGATACGCAGTATTTT
>few|TRBJ2-3|TRBV29-1|-
CSAQLAPTSTDTQYF
TGCAGCGCCCAACTAGCCCCGACTAGCACAGATACGCAGTATTTT
>-|TRBJ2-7|TRBV20-1|TRBD1
CSGGQGEAYEQYF
TGCAGTGGCGGACAGGGAGAAGCATACGAGCAGTACTTC
>-|TRBJ2-1|TRBV6-2/TRBV6-3|TRBD1
CASSNLQGAINEQFF
TGTGCCAGCAGCAACCTGCAGGGGGCGATTAATGAGCAGTTCTTC
>-|TRBJ2-1|TRBV5-6|TRBD2
CASSTSGITNEQFF
TGTGCCAGCTCGACTAGCGGAATAACCAATGAGCAGTTCTTC
>few|TRBJ2-5|TRBV28|TRBD2
CASSLSVPWLAGTETQYF
TGTGCCAGCAGTTTATCTGTTCCTTGGCTAGCGGGTACAGAGACCCAGTACTTC
>few|TRBJ2-2|TRBV12-3/TRBV12-4|TRBD1
CASRSGGRGELFF
TGTGCCAGCAGATCAGGGGGTAGAGGGGAGCTGTTTTTT
>few|TRBJ2-7|TRBV29-1|TRBD1
CSVGTHRGREQYF
TGCAGCGTTGGGACCCACAGGGGTCGCGAGCAGTACTTC
>few|TRBJ2-3|TRBV5-5|-
CASSLVPGHTDTQYF
TGTGCCAGCAGCTTGGTGCCCGGGCACACAGATACGCAGTATTTT
>-|TRBJ2-7|TRBV20-1|-
CSATPGSGIVYEQYF
TGCAGTGCTACTCCGGGTAGCGGAATTGTCTACGAGCAGTACTTC
>many|TRBJ2-7|TRBV5-1|-
CASSLPESGIDHYEQYF
TGCGCCAGCAGCTTGCCCGAGTCTGGGATTGATCACTACGAGCAGTACTTC
>few|TRBJ1-2|TRBV20-1|TRBD1
CSAQSKGAGYGYTF
TGCAGTGCCCAGTCGAAGGGGGCAGGCTATGGCTACACCTTC
>-|TRBJ2-6|TRBV4-3|-
CASSQVFLGSDGANVLTF
TGCGCCAGCAGCCAAGTTTTTTTGGGGTCTGATGGGGCCAACGTCCTGACTTTC
>once|TRBJ1-2|TRBV3-1|-
CASSKDRFDYGYTF
TGTGCCAGTTCAAAAGACAGGTTTGACTATGGCTACACCTTC
>few|TRBJ2-1|TRBV7-9|TRBD1
CASSTQATGARNEQFF
TGTGCCAGCAGCACCCAGGCTACAGGGGCTAGGAATGAGCAGTTCTTC
>few|TRBJ2-3|TRBV10-3|-
CAISGVEDTQYF
TGTGCCATCAGTGGGGTTGAAGATACGCAGTATTTT
>-|TRBJ1-6|TRBV5-1|-
CASTRPPLHF
TGCGCCAGCACACGACCACCCCTCCACTTT
>-|TRBJ2-7|TRBV20-1|TRBD2
CSARIPGLAPYEQYF
TGCAGTGCTAGAATTCCGGGACTAGCGCCGTACGAGCAGTACTTC
>many|TRBJ1-2|TRBV6-5|TRBD1
CASSYSGATGSNYGYTF
TGTGCCAGCAGTTACTCGGGGGCGACAGGGTCTAACTATGGCTACACCTTC
>-|TRBJ2-1|TRBV20-1|-
CSKRDSSYNEQFF
TGCAGTAAGCGGGACAGCTCCTACAATGAGCAGTTCTTC
>-|TRBJ1-1|TRBV6-6|-
CASSYLEGTEAFF
TGTGCCAGCAGTTACCTTGAGGGGACTGAAGCTTTCTTT
>-|TRBJ2-3|TRBV5-1|TRBD2
CASSLVGLAGFTDTQYF
TGCGCCAGCAGCTTGGTCGGCCTAGCGGGGTTCACAGATACGCAGTATTTT
>many|TRBJ2-1|TRBV20-1|-
CSASVWDGSNEQFF
TGCAGTGCTAGTGTTTGGGACGGGAGTAATGAGCAGTTCTTC
>once|TRBJ2-5|TRBV5-6|-
CASSLVWRQPKETQYF
TGTGCCAGCAGCTTGGTTTGGCGTCAACCAAAAGAGACCCAGTACTTC